This T cell receptor (beta chain) appears in the sequencing data of a study of cytomegalovirus exposure and HLA in healthy donors. The PCR had 60 Vbeta and 13 Jbeta primers. Assay used: immunoSEQ multiplex PCR; TCRdb lists only in-frame clones, some missing. The sample holds approximately 110,000 clones, less than 80% seen once. This clone showed up just once. Its antigen remains unknown. Study outcomes and limitations: What was likely a sequencing artifact was a cluster of highly shared sequence variants.

CDR1 is SNHLY and CDR2 is FYNNEI in the germline V gene. J gave up 4 bases and V 5 bases, and 4 bases lay outside the gene matches. There are 15 residues in the CDR3. This sequence joins TRBV2 and TRBJ2-3, with 12 bases lining up with TRBD2. The source of this sequence is a woman aged 50 to 65 in good health and CMV-seropositive. Sequenced sample: PBMCs. The CDR3 DNA reads as TGTGCCAGCAGTCCCTCTAGCGGGGGGGCAGATACGCAGTATTTT. It translates to CASSPSSGGADTQYF. The complete variable domain, with remaining parts taken from reference TRBV2 and TRBJ2-3, reads EPEVTQTPSHQVTQMGQEVILRCVPISNHLYFYWYRQILGQKVEFLVSFYNNEISEKSEIFDDQFSVERPDGSNFTLKIRSTKLEDSAMYFCASSPSSGGADTQYFGPGTRLTVL.